What follows is one TCR beta chain and its context. Its recognized antigen is unknown. Within one base of it there is no much larger clone, and no base qualities were kept. This sample is part of a study of blood T cell repertoires in COVID-19 (dated by TCRdb to the early 2020s). With regard to the full study: Collaborator samples came from the United States, Italy and Spain and covered acute and convalescent phases of COVID-19. The dataset comprised deeply sampled blood TCRbeta repertoires from subjects exposed to, actively infected with, or recovered from COVID-19. Nearly every sample came with metadata listing a de-identified subject ID, COVID-19 status, age in years and sex. The prospective study material was composed of cDNA or gDNA derived from T cells, B-cell-depleted T cells, or PBMCs. The samples were drawn from two sources: the first 160 participants of the ongoing ImmuneRACE study, and some 1,300 subjects contributed by 6 global collaborators. The repertoires were released in a freely available public database intended as a resource for research on the immune response to SARS-CoV-2. HLA class I and class II types, where available, came from metadata supplied by the sample provider rather than from assay-based typing.

In Seattle, one collaborating source enrolled patients while the infection was active and tracked those patients longitudinally over the course of disease. The collaborating institutions used their own protocols to collect whole blood in K2EDTA tubes. For TCRbeta analysis, collaborator samples were shipped as frozen whole blood, as isolated PBMCs, or as DNA extracted from either sample type. Relative to germline, V is 0 bases shorter and J is 4 bases shorter, with 10 bases between their ends. Based on the germline V gene, the CDR1 and CDR2 sequences are LGHNA and YSLEER. The CDR3 runs 15 residues from the cysteine to the phenylalanine. Only the CDR3 DNA stays, 45 bases, in frame from base 1. The immunoSEQ Assay, a bias-controlled multiplex PCR, was used to amplify TCRbeta CDR3 regions from genomic DNA. Per the original workflow: The number of nucleated cells in each sample was estimated from the amplification of reference gene primers within the assay. To quantify the absolute abundance of each unique TCRbeta CDR3 rearrangement, sequence reads were collapsed and filtered. For each sample, productive Simpson clonality was calculated as the square root of Simpson's diversity index across productive rearrangements. This immuneACCESS table, as held by TCRdb, lists in-frame sequences with V and J called but not all clones. Of the missing ones, under half trace to an unresolved V gene in checked studies; the others have no known cause. V and J calls plus clone size are reproduced from that table; the DNA served to infer D and trimming. The sample has 200,000 to 250,000 clones on record, 82% of them singletons. Approximately 5.2% of the sample is held by the ten biggest clonotypes.

The paper as a whole reports these results and caveats: How much clinical and demographic metadata was included differed by source and by participant, and the metadata was provided uncurated.

The clonotype comes from a woman in her seventies with COVID-19, enrolled during active disease. The rearrangement combines TRBV4-3 with TRBJ2-1; D gene: possibly TRBD2, on 5 matching bases. Sequencing was performed on peripheral blood. At the DNA level, the sequence is TGCGCCAGCAGCCAAGAACCCACGGGATACAATGAGCAGTTCTTC. Its translation reads: CASSQEPTGYNEQFF.